This T cell receptor (beta chain) was obtained from a study of blood T cell repertoires in COVID-19. For the study at large: Samples taken during acute and convalescent COVID-19 were collected in the United States, Italy and Spain.

This CDR3 region has 14 residues. J lost 7 bases, V lost 7 bases, and 10 bases had no gene match. Germline V lookup: CDR1 MNHEY, CDR2 SMNVEV (reference sequence). Original handling: Researchers report that nucleated cell counts were estimated from reference gene primer amplification. TCRdb keeps only in-frame clones here, not all; method: immunoSEQ multiplex PCR. The V and J calls and clone size come from that table; D and trimming were worked out from the DNA. The sample contains 100,000 or so clones, 85% to 90% of which appear only once. Sample: peripheral blood. This TCR was recovered from a human donor in a cohort sampled during active COVID-19. The chain is built from TRBV27 and TRBJ2-1; 7 bases map to TRBD2. CDR3 region: CASTTAGVLNEQFF. The CDR3 DNA reads as TGTGCCAGCACCACCGCGGGAGTTCTTAATGAGCAGTTCTTC.